These 27 T cell receptor beta chains share one sample of origin, sequenced in a study of shared clonotypes between healthy human individuals. TCRdb's copy holds only in-frame clones and misses some; the assay was immunoSEQ multiplex PCR. The data show a few million clones, more than 90% seen once. The source material was naive CD4+ T cells sorted from blood. Subset of the sample: CD45RA+ positively selected. The receptor source for this set is a man aged 18-30 years in good health.

The chain uses TRBV18 and TRBJ2-5; 10 bases map to TRBD2. CDR1 KGHSH and CDR2 LQKENI come from the germline V gene. This CDR3 is 16 amino acids long. The J segment lost 4 bases and the V segment lost 4 bases, leaving 9 bases of the junction unmatched. Here the CDR3 DNA reads TGTGCCAGCTCACTCCTAGCGGGAGCGGTGGGAGAGACCCAGTACTTC. This translates into CASSLLAGAVGETQYF. Drawing the rest from reference TRBV18 and TRBJ2-5, the complete variable domain is NAGVMQNPRHLVRRRGQEARLRCSPMKGHSHVYWYRQLPEEGLKFMVYLQKENIIDESGMPKERFSAEFPKEGPSILRIQQVVRGDSAAYFCASSLLAGAVGETQYFGPGTRLLVL.

V and J are TRBV9 and TRBJ2-2; D remains unclear. The germline V gene encodes CDR1 SGDLS and CDR2 YYNGEE. V was clipped by 3 bases and J by 6 bases, with 18 bases between them. The CDR3 consists of 16 residues. This CDR3 is CASSACGGLRSGELFF. In DNA form, the CDR3 reads TGTGCCAGCAGCGCCTGCGGTGGGTTGAGGTCCGGGGAGCTGTTTTTT.

For this clone: The sample holds other DNA sequences that translate to the same CDR3. The genes are TRBV4-1 and TRBJ2-7; 13 nucleotides agree with TRBD2. This CDR3 contains 15 residues. J gave up 5 bases and V 1 base, and 2 bases lay outside the gene matches. CDR1 and CDR2 from the germline V gene are MGHRA and YSYEKL. The CDR3 sequence: CASSQVGLAGDEQYF. CDR3 bases: TGCGCCAGCAGCCAAGTCGGACTAGCGGGGGACGAGCAGTACTTC.

The J gene is TRBJ2-1, the V gene TRBV2; no reliable D call. V lost 1 base and J 4 bases, leaving 8 bases between the germline ends. The length of the CDR3 is 14 residues. Germline V gene lookup returns CDR1 SNHLY and CDR2 FYNNEI. The CDR3 loop is CASSEETIYNEQFF. The DNA for the CDR3 is TGTGCCAGCAGTGAAGAGACCATATACAATGAGCAGTTCTTC.

The chain recombines TRBV6-6 with TRBJ1-4; 9 bases match TRBD1. Germline CDR1 and CDR2: MNHNY and SVGAGI (reference sequence). The length of the CDR3 is 16 residues. Trimming took 4 bases from V and 4 from J; bases not matched to a gene: 7. The CDR3 nucleotides read TGTGCCAGCAGTTTGATACAGGGGGCTAATAATGAAAAACTGTTTTTT. Protein sequence: CASSLIQGANNEKLFF.

The rearrangement links TRBV7-9 to TRBJ2-5, with 8 bases identical to TRBD2. The CDR3 totals 14 residues. V gave up 2 bases and J gave up 4 bases; unmatched junction bases: 3. CDR1 and CDR2 from the germline V gene are SEHNR and FQNEAQ (reference sequence). CDR3 residues: CASSLSTSVETQYF. DNA for the CDR3: TGTGCCAGCAGCTTATCGACTAGCGTAGAGACCCAGTACTTC.

The chain links TRBV10-1 to TRBJ1-1; D possibly corresponds to TRBD1 (5 bases). CDR1 WNHNN and CDR2 SYGVQD come from the germline V gene (reference sequence). Trimming removed 6 bases from V and 1 base from J, with 9 bases in between. The CDR3 covers 13 residues. CDR3 sequence (DNA): TGCGCCAGCAGAGACAGTAAGAACACTGAAGCTTTCTTT. Protein product: CASRDSKNTEAFF.

V usage is TRBV18 and J usage is TRBJ2-7, with 8 bases fitting TRBD1. In germline, CDR1 is KGHSH, CDR2 LQKENI. The CDR3 has 15 amino acids. V shed 6 bases and J 3 bases; nucleotides not matched to a gene: 10. The CDR3, as DNA: TGTGCCAGCTCTTACGGACAGGGCGGAAACTACGAGCAGTACTTC. This gives the protein CASSYGQGGNYEQYF.

A remark on this clone: The junction differs from germline at one of its ends, possibly a read error. Here the CDR3 DNA reads TGTGCTAGCAGCTTAGCCGCGGGGGGAGAGCAGTACTTC. It encodes CASSLAAGGEQYF. The chain employs TRBV7-7 and TRBJ2-7; the match to TRBD2 covers 8 bases. The CDR3 runs 13 residues. CDR1 and CDR2 (germline): SSHAT, FNYEAQ (reference sequence).

The chain combines TRBV7-2 with TRBJ2-3; D tentatively reads TRBD1 or TRBD2 (6 bases each). The CDR3 runs to 16 residues. Germline assignment: CDR1 SGHTA and CDR2 FQGNSA. Trimming stripped 1 base from V and 1 base from J, with 12 bases between. The CDR3 DNA is TGTGCCAGCAGCTTAGGGGGGGCAGGGGGCACAGATACGCAGTATTTT. It specifies CASSLGGAGGTDTQYF.

The V gene is TRBV28, the J gene TRBJ1-6, with TRBD1 identical over 9 bases. The trim removed 8 bases at V and 7 bases at J, leaving 3 bases unmatched. Looked up from germline, CDR1 is MDHEN and CDR2 is SYDVKM. The CDR3 covers 13 residues. The CDR3 nucleotides are TGTGCCAGCTGCGGACAGGGGAATTCACCCCTCCACTTT. Translation: CASCGQGNSPLHF.

As for this clone: Other nucleotide sequences from this sample produce the same CDR3. The chain links TRBV18 to TRBJ2-7; D may be TRBD1 (5 bases). Germline-derived CDR1 and CDR2 are KGHSH and LQKENI. Trimming pared 1 base from V and 0 bases from J, leaving 7 bases between. The CDR3 has 14 amino acids. CDR3 coding DNA: TGTGCCAGCTCACCACAGGGGATCTCCTACGAGCAGTACTTC. The encoded protein is CASSPQGISYEQYF.

This rearrangement joins TRBV19 to TRBJ2-2, with 9 nucleotides matching TRBD2. Per germline, CDR1 LNHDA and CDR2 SQIVND (reference sequence). The CDR3 is 15 residues long. With V trimmed by 4 bases and J by 3 bases, 3 bases remained unmatched. The CDR3 sequence: CASSSGGAHTGELFF. The CDR3 DNA reads TGTGCCAGTAGTAGCGGGGGGGCCCACACCGGGGAGCTGTTTTTT.

The V gene is TRBV19, the J gene TRBJ1-1, with TRBD1 as a possible D gene (6 bases). The germline gives CDR1 LNHDA, CDR2 SQIVND (reference sequence). The CDR3 totals 15 residues. V was pared by 7 bases and J by 7 bases, with 22 bases between. In nucleotides, the CDR3 is TGTGCCAGTAAAAAGGGGGGTCCTGGACGGATTGAAGCTTTCTTT. It yields the protein CASKKGGPGRIEAFF. Full variable domain (remainder filled in from reference TRBV19 and TRBJ1-1): DGGITQSPKYLFRKEGQNVTLSCEQNLNHDAMYWYRQDPGQGLRLIYYSQIVNDFQKGDIAEGYSVSREKKESFPLTVTSAQKNPTAFYLCASKKGGPGRIEAFFGQGTRLTVV.

This chain uses TRBV4-3 with TRBJ2-3; maybe TRBD2 (6 bases). Deletions cut 0 bases from V and 2 bases from J, with 12 bases between. This CDR3 comprises 16 residues. Per germline, CDR1 LGHNA and CDR2 YSLEER. The CDR3 DNA is TGCGCCAGCAGCCAAGACGCGGCGGGATACACAGATACGCAGTATTTT. Translated: CASSQDAAGYTDTQYF.

The gene calls are TRBV10-3 and TRBJ2-7; TRBD1 agrees at 8 bases. From germline, CDR1 is ENHRY and CDR2 SYGVKD. The CDR3 length is 12 residues. The V segment lost 7 bases and the J segment 6 bases; nucleotides outside the gene matches: 5. DNA for the CDR3: TGTGCCATCAAGGACAGGGTGGGCGAGCAGTACTTC. Amino acid sequence: CAIKDRVGEQYF.

This sequence joins TRBV6-1 and TRBJ1-3; no reliable D call. Germline V gene sequence: CDR1 MNHNS, CDR2 SASEGT. The CDR3 sequence is 16 residues long. Trimming shortened V by 4 bases and J by 0 bases, and 13 bases separated the two germline ends. CDR3 DNA sequence: TGTGCCAGCAGTGGGGCACGGACCAACTCTGGAAACACCATATATTTT. This codes for CASSGARTNSGNTIYF.

V usage is TRBV9 and J usage is TRBJ2-2; 8 bases match TRBD1. Per the germline V gene, CDR1 is SGDLS and CDR2 is YYNGEE. V lost 3 bases and J lost 4; bases outside the gene matches: 8. CDR3 size: 16 residues. The CDR3 sequence is CASSEQGVFGTGELFF. DNA for the CDR3: TGTGCCAGCAGCGAACAGGGGGTATTCGGCACCGGGGAGCTGTTTTTT.

This clone was counted between two and nine times. The same CDR3 is also encoded by other DNA sequences in this sample. The chain couples TRBV4-1 to TRBJ1-5; D is unresolved. The CDR3 extends over 13 amino acids. The germline gives CDR1 MGHRA, CDR2 YSYEKL. V gave up 0 bases and J gave up 5 bases, with 5 bases separating them. In DNA form, the CDR3 reads TGCGCCAGCAGCCAAGAGCCAGATCAGCCCCAGCATTTT. Translation gives CASSQEPDQPQHF.

The chain is built from TRBV19 and TRBJ2-1; D is tentatively TRBD1 or TRBD2 (5 bases each). Trimming removed 3 bases from V and 10 bases from J, with 19 bases in between. CDR1 is LNHDA and CDR2 is SQIVND in the germline V gene (reference sequence). CDR3 length: 15 residues. The CDR3 protein is CASSIGTPRFVEQFF. The CDR3 nucleotides are TGTGCCAGTAGTATCGGGACCCCAAGATTCGTGGAGCAGTTCTTC.

This chain joins TRBV6-1 and TRBJ2-7; 8 bases are a match to TRBD1. The CDR3 spans 15 residues. Germline CDR1 reads MNHNS; CDR2 reads SASEGT. V dropped 1 base and J dropped 5; count of bases not matched to a gene: 7. The CDR3 DNA sequence: TGTGCCAGCAGTGAAGTGACAGGGGTAAGGAACGAGCAGTACTTC. It yields the protein CASSEVTGVRNEQYF.

The genes are TRBV6-6 and TRBJ1-2; D unclear. Germline lookup yields CDR1 MNHNY and CDR2 SVGAGI (reference sequence). The CDR3 has 12 amino acids. Trimming cost V 5 bases and J 5 bases, with 9 bases left between them. CDR3 DNA: TGTGCCAGCAGTATGGGTGTTTATGGCTACACCTTC. Its translation is CASSMGVYGYTF.

DNA of the CDR3: TGTGCCAGCAGCACCCGGACAGGGGTTAGTGAAAAACTGTTTTTT. Encoded protein: CASSTRTGVSEKLFF. The rearrangement links TRBV9 to TRBJ1-4; TRBD1 aligns across 9 bases. The V gene's germline CDR1 is SGDLS and CDR2 YYNGEE. CDR3 length: 15 residues. The V gene end was trimmed by 4 bases and the J gene end by 7 bases; junction bases not matched to a gene: 8.

This clone was seen a handful of times. The sample has other DNA sequences that encode this CDR3 too. The chain is built from TRBV30 and TRBJ1-1, with D unclear. Germline V gene lookup returns CDR1 GTSNPN and CDR2 SVGIG (reference sequence). The V gene lost 0 bases and the J gene lost 1 base, with 6 bases spanning the gap. The CDR3 spans 13 residues. In DNA form, the CDR3 reads TGTGCCTGGAGTGTACTGGGGAACACTGAAGCTTTCTTT. Protein sequence: CAWSVLGNTEAFF.

CDR3 nucleotides: TGCGCCAGCAGTGACCTCAGGGTGGGGAGGTCCTACGAGCAGTACTTC. It specifies CASSDLRVGRSYEQYF. The genes are TRBV10-1 and TRBJ2-7, with D perhaps TRBD2 (6 bases). The CDR3 consists of 16 residues. The V gene lost 3 bases and the J gene lost 1 base, with 16 bases spanning the gap. Germline lookup yields CDR1 WNHNN and CDR2 SYGVQD (reference sequence).

J is TRBJ2-5 and V is TRBV5-6; 8 bases line up with TRBD1. The V gene end was trimmed by 4 bases and the J gene end by 5 bases; junction bases not matched to a gene: 13. CDR3 length equals 16 residues. Germline V gene sequence: CDR1 SGHDT, CDR2 YYEEEE. Here the CDR3 reads CASSPSPDRARETQYF. DNA for the CDR3: TGTGCCAGCAGCCCTTCCCCGGACAGGGCTCGGGAGACCCAGTACTTC.

Note on this clone: Within the sample, other DNA sequences also encode this same CDR3. The J gene is TRBJ2-1, the V gene TRBV18, with D possibly being TRBD1 (5 bases). CDR1 and CDR2 (germline): KGHSH, LQKENI. The CDR3 has 13 residues. Trimming shortened V by 3 bases and J by 6 bases, and 9 bases separated the two germline ends. CDR3: CASSPGQGNEQFF. The CDR3 nucleotides are TGTGCCAGCTCACCGGGGCAGGGCAATGAGCAGTTCTTC.